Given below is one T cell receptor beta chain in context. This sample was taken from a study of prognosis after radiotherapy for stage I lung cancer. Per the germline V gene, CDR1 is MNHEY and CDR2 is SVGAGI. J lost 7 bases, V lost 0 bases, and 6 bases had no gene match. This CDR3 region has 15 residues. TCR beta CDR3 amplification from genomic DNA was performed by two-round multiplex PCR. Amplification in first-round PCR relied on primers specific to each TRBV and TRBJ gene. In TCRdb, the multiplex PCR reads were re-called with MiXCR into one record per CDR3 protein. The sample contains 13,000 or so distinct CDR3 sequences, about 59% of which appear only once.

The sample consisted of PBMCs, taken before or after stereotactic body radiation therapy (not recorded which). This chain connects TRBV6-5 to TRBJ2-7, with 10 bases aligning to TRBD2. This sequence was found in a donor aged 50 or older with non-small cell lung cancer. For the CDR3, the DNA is TGTGCCAGCAGTTACTCTAGCGGGAGGAGACAAGAGCAGTACTTC. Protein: CASSYSSGRRQEQYF.